The clone carrying this T cell receptor (beta chain) was seen many times. The sample comes from a study of Graves' ophthalmopathy and Graves' hyperthyroidism. V was cut by 3 bases and J by 2 bases, with 19 bases left in between. This CDR3 contains 16 residues. The germline CDR1 and CDR2 sequences are DFQATT and SNEGSKA (reference sequence). Amplification of TCR beta CDR3 regions used RNA transcripts. An initial RT-PCR round employing HTBI primers preceded a second-round multiplex PCR. TCRdb itself ran the multiplex PCR reads through MiXCR, one entry per CDR3 protein. The data contain about 420,000 distinct CDR3 sequences, more than 20% of them singletons.

The origin of this receptor is a woman aged 18-35 years with stable Graves' hyperthyroidism. V is TRBV20-1 and J is TRBJ2-5, with a weak D call TRBD1 (6 bases). The specimen was peripheral blood. The CDR3 sequence is CSASDYRTAPQETQYF. The CDR3 nucleotides read TGCAGTGCTAGTGACTACCGGACAGCCCCTCAAGAGACCCAGTACTTC.